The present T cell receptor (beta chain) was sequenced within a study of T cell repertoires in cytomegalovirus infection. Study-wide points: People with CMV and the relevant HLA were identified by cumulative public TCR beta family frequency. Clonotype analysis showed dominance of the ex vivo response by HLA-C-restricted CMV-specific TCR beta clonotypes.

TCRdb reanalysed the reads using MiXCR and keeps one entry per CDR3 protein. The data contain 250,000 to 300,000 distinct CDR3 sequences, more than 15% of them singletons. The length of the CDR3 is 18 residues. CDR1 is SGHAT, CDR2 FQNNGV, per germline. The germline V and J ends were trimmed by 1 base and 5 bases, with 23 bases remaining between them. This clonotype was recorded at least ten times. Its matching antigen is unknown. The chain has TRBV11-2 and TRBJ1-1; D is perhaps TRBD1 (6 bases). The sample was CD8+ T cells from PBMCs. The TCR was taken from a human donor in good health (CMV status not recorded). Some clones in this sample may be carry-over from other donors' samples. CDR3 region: CASSLVWTEGVWTTEAFF. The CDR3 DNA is TGTGCCAGCAGCTTAGTTTGGACAGAGGGAGTTTGGACGACTGAAGCTTTCTTT.